The clone carrying this T cell receptor beta chain was detected a few times. Clinical history as reported by participants underpinned cohort assignment. Two consecutive negative NP/OP PCR tests, clearance, or resolved symptoms defined Cohort 3 recovery. This sample stems from a study of blood T cell repertoires in COVID-19. The overall study: The United States, Italy and Spain were the sources of the acute and convalescent COVID-19 samples.

This CDR3 is built from 14 residues. V lost 4 bases, J lost 4 bases, and 14 bases lay in between. Looked up from germline, CDR1 is SGHRS and CDR2 is YFSETQ. Sequenced by immunoSEQ multiplex PCR; TCRdb stores in-frame clones only, minus some. Counted here are about 150,000 clones, roughly 80% occurring once; the ten biggest clones make up 5.5% to 7%. The chain employs TRBV5-1 and TRBJ1-1, with D possibly TRBD1 on 6 matching bases. Sequenced: PBMCs or T cells enriched from blood (not recorded which). This sequence was found in a woman in her fifties or sixties who had recovered from COVID-19. DNA for the CDR3: TGCGCCAGCAGCAGGAGGCAGGGGAGCACTGAAGCTTTCTTT. Protein: CASSRRQGSTEAFF.